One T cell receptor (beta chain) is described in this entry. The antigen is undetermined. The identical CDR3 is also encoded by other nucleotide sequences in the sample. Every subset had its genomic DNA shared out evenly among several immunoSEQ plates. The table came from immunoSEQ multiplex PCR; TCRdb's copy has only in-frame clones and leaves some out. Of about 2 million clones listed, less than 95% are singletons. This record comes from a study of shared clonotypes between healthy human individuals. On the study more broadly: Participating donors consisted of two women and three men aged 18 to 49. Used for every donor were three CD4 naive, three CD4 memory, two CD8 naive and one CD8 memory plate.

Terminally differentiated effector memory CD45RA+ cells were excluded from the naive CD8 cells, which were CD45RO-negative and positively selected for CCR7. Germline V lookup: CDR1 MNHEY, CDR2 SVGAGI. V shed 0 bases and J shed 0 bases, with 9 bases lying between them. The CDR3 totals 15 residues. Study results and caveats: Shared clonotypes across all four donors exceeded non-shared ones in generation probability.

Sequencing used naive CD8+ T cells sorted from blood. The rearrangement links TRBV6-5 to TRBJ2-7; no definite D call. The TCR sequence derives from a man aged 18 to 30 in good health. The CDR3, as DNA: TGTGCCAGCAGTTACTCGTGGACGGACTCCTACGAGCAGTACTTC. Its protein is CASSYSWTDSYEQYF.